This T cell receptor (beta chain) stems from a study of regulatory T cells in long-lasting Graves disease. Germline trimming cut 6 bases from V and 3 bases from J; bases unmatched to any gene: 7. The CDR3 is 15 amino acids. The sample holds many counts of this clonotype. What it recognizes is unknown. CDR3-region Arm-PCR and iRepertoire HTBI primers produced the TCR beta libraries. TCRdb reprocessed the multiplex PCR reads with MiXCR, giving one entry per CDR3 protein. The sample includes 550,000 to 600,000 distinct CDR3 sequences, 15% to 20% of them seen just once. The time point here: newly diagnosed GD, antithyroid drugs for less than 3 months. Isolated PBMC RNA provided the starting material for the TCR library. Regarding the study as a whole: TRBV28 was favored in persistent disease, as were TRBJ1-2 and TRBJ2-5.

These same records also appear under a second study, on T cells in Graves' hyperthyroidism and ophthalmopathy. As that study records: In blood, most of the thyroid clonotypes expanded above 0.001 were also present.

The source is a man aged 18-30 years with Graves disease. The starting material was peripheral blood mononuclear cells (PBMCs), obtained at new diagnosis, from a patient treated with antithyroid drugs. The chain joins TRBV12-3 or TRBV12-4 to TRBJ2-1; 8 bases map to TRBD1. The CDR3 coding sequence is TGTGCCAGCAGCTCCGGGACAGGAATCTACAATGAGCAGTTCTTC. Protein: CASSSGTGIYNEQFF.